These 20 T cell receptor beta chains came from one sample sequenced in a study of TIL therapy for anti-PD-1-resistant metastatic lung cancer. The libraries were made with immunoSEQ v3. Profiling relied on immunoSEQ multiplex PCR, and the TCRdb table lists in-frame clones only, not all of them. This sample yields tens of thousands of clones, of which about 86% are seen a single time; approximately 5% belongs to the top ten. As for time point: pre-treatment sample, taken before nivolumab and TIL therapy. The specimen comprised blood, sampled at baseline. The receptors derive from a person aged 25-85 years with non-small cell lung cancer.

The genes are TRBV27 and TRBJ2-7; D is unresolved. The germline V gene has CDR1 MNHEY and CDR2 SMNVEV (reference sequence). This CDR3 comprises 15 residues. Trimming removed 0 bases from V and 0 bases from J, with 9 bases in between. This CDR3 reads CASSLSPDTSYEQYF. The CDR3 nucleotides are TGTGCCAGCAGTTTATCCCCCGACACCTCCTACGAGCAGTACTTC.

The chain couples TRBV29-1 to TRBJ1-2; D unclear. Trimming removed 4 bases at V and 6 bases at J, with 18 bases between. This CDR3 has 14 amino acids. The V gene's germline CDR1 is SQVTM and CDR2 ANQGSEA. DNA of the CDR3: TGCAGCGTTGCCGCTGAGACAACAAGCCATGGCTACACCTTC. Translation: CSVAAETTSHGYTF.

This clone was observed once. This sequence joins TRBV7-2 and TRBJ1-3, with D uncertain. The CDR3 extends over 14 amino acids. In germline, CDR1 is SGHTA, CDR2 FQGNSA. Trimming left V 5 bases short and J 0 bases short, with 8 bases between. The CDR3 nucleotides are TGTGCCAGCAGCGCTCGGAACTCTGGAAACACCATATATTTT. Residues: CASSARNSGNTIYF.

V gene TRBV24-1 combines with J gene TRBJ2-5; D is perhaps TRBD1 (5 bases). There are 11 residues in the CDR3. Trimming removed 9 bases at V and 8 bases at J, with 12 bases between. The germline CDR1 and CDR2 sequences are KGHDR and SFDVKD. This chain's CDR3 is CATAQGNTQYF. The CDR3 DNA sequence: TGTGCCACCGCTCAGGGAAATACCCAGTACTTC.

DNA for the CDR3: TGTGCCAGCAGCTCGACAGGGGGTGGAGAGCAGTTCTTC. This sequence encodes CASSSTGGGEQFF. This chain joins TRBV7-9 and TRBJ2-1, with 9 nucleotides matching TRBD1. The ends lost 4 bases at V and 10 bases at J; junction bases unmatched: 5. The germline gives CDR1 SEHNR, CDR2 FQNEAQ (reference sequence). The CDR3 contains 13 residues.

In this sample, this clone turned up once. The V gene is TRBV5-4, the J gene TRBJ2-1; 10 positions match TRBD2. The CDR3 runs 17 residues. With V trimmed by 3 bases and J by 0 bases, 6 bases remained unmatched. Looked up from germline, CDR1 is SGHNT and CDR2 is YYREEE (reference sequence). DNA for the CDR3: TGTGCCAGCAGCTCTAGCGGGAGCGGGAGCTCCTACAATGAGCAGTTCTTC. Its translation: CASSSSGSGSSYNEQFF. Full variable domain (rest looked up from reference TRBV5-4 and TRBJ2-1): ETGVTQSPTHLIKTRGQQVTLRCSSQSGHNTVSWYQQALGQGPQFIFQYYREEENGRGNFPPRFSGLQFPNYSSELNVNALELDDSALYLCASSSSGSGSSYNEQFFGPGTRLTVL.

The CDR3 loop is CASSSGTGDEKLFF. DNA of the CDR3: TGTGCCAGTAGTTCCGGGACAGGGGACGAAAAACTGTTTTTT. The chain joins TRBV19 to TRBJ1-4; 10 bases align to TRBD1. Looked up from germline, CDR1 is LNHDA and CDR2 is SQIVND (reference sequence). The CDR3 length is 14 residues. Trimming at V came to 5 bases and at J to 8 bases, leaving 5 bases not matched to a gene.

Points on this clone: Sequence at one end of the junction differs from germline and may be a read error. This chain connects TRBV3-1 (or the pseudogene TRBV3-2) to TRBJ2-1; possibly TRBD2 for D (6 bases). Germline lookup yields CDR1 LGHDT and CDR2 YNNKEL (reference sequence). This CDR3 spans 16 amino acids. The DNA of the CDR3 is TGTGCCAGCAGTACCACGGAGGGCCCGAACTACGATGAGCAGTTCTTC. It encodes CASSTTEGPNYDEQFF.

J is TRBJ1-4 and V is TRBV10-3; D is possibly TRBD1 (5 bases). The CDR3 consists of 17 residues. The germline V gene encodes CDR1 ENHRY and CDR2 SYGVKD. Trimming removed 3 bases at V and 0 bases at J, with 14 bases between. CDR3 nucleotide sequence: TGTGCCATCAGTGATTATCGGGACGGTTCAACTAATGAAAAACTGTTTTTT. As protein: CAISDYRDGSTNEKLFF.

The chain combines TRBV28 with TRBJ2-7, with 11 bases fitting TRBD1. Trimming took 5 bases from V and 3 from J; bases not matched to a gene: 9. The CDR3 spans 16 residues. The germline gives CDR1 MDHEN, CDR2 SYDVKM. The CDR3 DNA sequence: TGTGCCAGCAGTCTCCCTACCGGGACAGGGGGCTACGAGCAGTACTTC. Amino acids: CASSLPTGTGGYEQYF. Full variable domain (remainder filled in from reference TRBV28 and TRBJ2-7): DVKVTQSSRYLVKRTGEKVFLECVQDMDHENMFWYRQDPGLGLRLIYFSYDVKMKEKGDIPEGYSVSREKKERFSLILESASTNQTSMYLCASSLPTGTGGYEQYFGPGTRLTVT.

The chain carries TRBV3-1 (or the pseudogene TRBV3-2) and TRBJ2-1; 9 bases line up with TRBD2. Germline-derived CDR1 and CDR2 are LGHDT and YNNKEL (reference sequence). After removal of 4 bases from V and 0 bases from J, the junction contained 7 bases not matched to a gene. The CDR3 contains 17 residues. The CDR3 spells CASSPPPSGDSYNEQFF. The CDR3 bases are TGTGCCAGCAGCCCCCCCCCTAGCGGGGACTCCTACAATGAGCAGTTCTTC.

This clone has just one count. This sequence joins TRBV6-4 and TRBJ1-2; the match to TRBD1 covers 7 bases. Per germline, CDR1 MRHNA and CDR2 SNTAGT. This CDR3 comprises 14 residues. Unmatched junction bases numbered 9, after V lost 4 bases and J lost 7 bases. The CDR3 nucleotides read TGTGCCAGCAGTGCCACCGACAGGGAAAGTGGCTACACCTTC. This translates into CASSATDRESGYTF.

This clone has just one count. J is TRBJ1-1 and V is TRBV9, with 7 bases fitting TRBD1. From germline, CDR1 is SGDLS and CDR2 YYNGEE. The CDR3 is 14 amino acids. J was trimmed by 3 bases and V by 4 bases; bases with no gene match: 6. CDR3: CASSMTGLDTEAFF. The CDR3 DNA sequence: TGTGCCAGCAGCATGACAGGGCTCGACACTGAAGCTTTCTTT.

The chain recombines TRBV18 with TRBJ2-1; D may be TRBD1 (6 bases). There are 14 residues in the CDR3. Germline CDR1 and CDR2: KGHSH and LQKENI. Between the trimmed V and J ends, which lost 2 bases and 4 bases, there was a span of 9 bases. As DNA, the CDR3 is TGTGCCAGCTCACCAGGACAGACATACAATGAGCAGTTCTTC. Its translation: CASSPGQTYNEQFF.

J is TRBJ2-6 and V is TRBV9; D might be TRBD2 (6 bases). The V end lost 4 bases, the J end lost 4 bases, and 15 bases lay between the germline ends. The germline V gene encodes CDR1 SGDLS and CDR2 YYNGEE. The CDR3 covers 16 residues. The CDR3 sequence: CASSPLTGGGANVLTF. The CDR3 DNA sequence: TGTGCCAGCAGCCCACTCACAGGAGGGGGGGCCAACGTCCTGACTTTC.

The genes are TRBV19 and TRBJ1-5, with D possibly matching TRBD1 (5 bases). Trimming took 2 bases from V and 5 from J, leaving 10 bases between them. From germline, CDR1 is LNHDA and CDR2 SQIVND (reference sequence). CDR3 length: 14 amino acids. The CDR3 loop is CASSIYGGDQPQHF. DNA for the CDR3: TGTGCCAGTAGTATATACGGGGGGGATCAGCCCCAGCATTTT.

V usage is TRBV23-1 and J usage is TRBJ2-7; TRBD2 aligns across 7 bases. TRBV23-1 is an ORF; its function is uncertain. CDR3 length: 15 amino acids. Trimming took 7 bases from V and 0 from J; bases not matched to a gene: 9. The DNA for the CDR3 is TGCGCCAGCAAGCTTCCAAGCGGGAACTCCTACGAGCAGTACTTC. Its translation: CASKLPSGNSYEQYF.

The genes are TRBV20-1 and TRBJ2-3; no clear D gene. The CDR3 loop spans 10 amino acids. Germline V CDR1 and CDR2: DFQATT, SNEGSKA (reference sequence). CDR3 DNA: TGCGCGCAGGACACAGATACGCAGTATTTT. It codes for CAQDTDTQYF.

This rearrangement joins TRBV5-1 to TRBJ2-1, with unresolved D. Germline CDR1 is SGHRS and CDR2 is YFSETQ. The CDR3 has 15 amino acids. With 4 bases removed from V and 2 bases from J, the gap between germline ends came to 13 bases. The CDR3 sequence is CASSIGPETYNEQFF. In DNA, the CDR3 is TGCGCCAGCAGCATAGGACCGGAGACCTACAATGAGCAGTTCTTC. The full variable domain, rest sourced from reference TRBV5-1 and TRBJ2-1, is KAGVTQTPRYLIKTRGQQVTLSCSPISGHRSVSWYQQTPGQGLQFLFEYFSETQRNKGNFPGRFSGRQFSNSRSEMNVSTLELGDSALYLCASSIGPETYNEQFFGPGTRLTVL.

J is TRBJ1-6 and V is TRBV6-6; 7 bases line up with TRBD1. The CDR3 is made up of 15 amino acids. Germline V gene sequence: CDR1 MNHNY, CDR2 SVGAGI (reference sequence). V lost 6 bases, J lost 8 bases, and 10 bases stayed unmatched. CDR3 sequence reads: CASSSKQGTDSPLHF. The CDR3 region has the DNA TGTGCCAGCAGCTCGAAACAGGGGACTGATTCACCCCTCCACTTT.